What follows are 20 T cell receptor beta chains derived from one specimen sequenced in a study of CD8 T cells in ankylosing spondylitis. A single record per CDR3 protein comes from TCRdb applying MiXCR to the 5' RACE reads. The table lists 35,000 to 50,000 distinct CDR3 sequences, roughly 9.6% of them singletons. Sequenced material: blood, either unsorted or a sorted T cell fraction (not recorded which). The receptors here all came from a male donor with ankylosing spondylitis or in good health (not recorded which).

Ten or more counts support this clonotype. The chain joins TRBV5-1 to TRBJ2-2; D ambiguous. The germline gives CDR1 SGHRS, CDR2 YFSETQ. V was pared by 7 bases and J by 0 bases, with 10 bases between. The CDR3 extends over 14 amino acids. CDR3 coding DNA: TGCGCCAGCCTTTCAGACCCGAACACCGGGGAGCTGTTTTTT. This codes for CASLSDPNTGELFF.

The table lists this clonotype with many counts. This chain links TRBV5-1 with TRBJ2-7; 11 bases fit TRBD1. From germline, CDR1 is SGHRS and CDR2 YFSETQ. The CDR3 consists of 15 residues. The V and J ends lost 4 bases and 2 bases, in that order; junction bases with no gene match: 5. The CDR3, as DNA: TGCGCCAGCAGCCAGGACAGGGGGCTGACCTACGAGCAGTACTTC. It codes for CASSQDRGLTYEQYF. The full variable domain, in which reference TRBV5-1 and TRBJ2-7 provide the parts outside the CDR3, is KAGVTQTPRYLIKTRGQQVTLSCSPISGHRSVSWYQQTPGQGLQFLFEYFSETQRNKGNFPGRFSGRQFSNSRSEMNVSTLELGDSALYLCASSQDRGLTYEQYFGPGTRLTVT.

The table lists this clonotype with many counts. The gene calls are TRBV5-1 and TRBJ2-7; no clear D. The CDR3 has 15 amino acids. The germline V gene has CDR1 SGHRS and CDR2 YFSETQ. The ends were cut back, 0 bases at V and 0 bases at J, with 10 bases in the middle. The CDR3 region has the DNA TGCGCCAGCAGCTTGGTGACCGGCGGCTCCTACGAGCAGTACTTC. Translated, it gives CASSLVTGGSYEQYF.

This clonotype appeared a few times. V and J are TRBV28 and TRBJ1-5; D gene ambiguous. V lost 3 bases to trimming and J lost 0 bases, with 6 bases between them. CDR3 length: 14 amino acids. Germline V gene lookup returns CDR1 MDHEN and CDR2 SYDVKM. CDR3 nucleotide sequence: TGTGCCAGCAGTTTGGAGGTTAGCAATCAGCCCCAGCATTTT. Translating it yields CASSLEVSNQPQHF.

The V gene is TRBV4-2, the J gene TRBJ1-2; D is perhaps TRBD1 (5 bases). CDR3 length: 14 amino acids. The germline CDR1 and CDR2 sequences are LGHNA and YNFKEQ. Trimming cost V 2 bases and J 6 bases, with 13 bases left between them. CDR3 sequence: CASSQPNGGDGYTF. CDR3 nucleotide sequence: TGTGCCAGCAGCCAACCGAACGGGGGGGATGGCTACACCTTC.

This clonotype was seen only once. A read error may be the cause here, since a much bigger clone is one base away. The chain employs TRBV6-6 and TRBJ2-5; D gene unclear. This CDR3 comprises 12 residues. V gave up 7 bases and J gave up 5 bases, with 11 bases separating them. The germline V gene has CDR1 MNHNY and CDR2 SVGAGI (reference sequence). CDR3 nucleotides: TGTGCCAGCAACCGTCCACAGGAGACCCAGTACTTC. It specifies CASNRPQETQYF.

There are many counts of this clonotype. This chain links TRBV5-1 with TRBJ2-3, with 12 bases fitting TRBD2. V shed 0 bases, J shed 6 bases, and the junction held 8 bases outside the gene matches. The V gene's germline CDR1 is SGHRS and CDR2 YFSETQ. This CDR3 has 17 amino acids. The CDR3 bases are TGCGCCAGCAGCTTGGCCTCACTAGCGGGGGGCGCGGATACGCAGTATTTT. Amino acid sequence: CASSLASLAGGADTQYF.

This clonotype has ten or more counts. The CDR3 here is CAISELGLRMNTEAFF. The CDR3 region has the DNA TGTGCCATCAGTGAGTTAGGGTTACGGATGAACACTGAAGCTTTCTTT. The chain joins TRBV10-3 to TRBJ1-1; no clear D. The V gene lost 1 base and the J gene lost 0 bases, with 12 bases spanning the gap. Germline values: CDR1 ENHRY, CDR2 SYGVKD. The length of the CDR3 is 16 residues.

This clonotype was detected many times. The chain uses TRBV5-1 and TRBJ1-1, with TRBD1 as a possible D gene (5 bases). Germline CDR1 and CDR2: SGHRS and YFSETQ. The CDR3 sequence is 14 residues long. Between the trimmed V and J ends, which lost 4 bases and 0 bases, there was a span of 10 bases. CDR3: CASSPDILNTEAFF. In DNA form, the CDR3 reads TGCGCCAGCAGCCCGGACATCCTGAACACTGAAGCTTTCTTT.

Ten or more counts support this clonotype. The chain links TRBV2 to TRBJ2-2; maybe TRBD2 (7 bases). This CDR3 spans 16 amino acids. In germline, CDR1 is SNHLY, CDR2 FYNNEI. Trimming took off 5 bases at V and 1 base at J, with 14 bases between the two ends. CDR3 sequence reads: CASSLGGGGNTGELFF. The CDR3 coding sequence is TGTGCCAGCAGTCTAGGCGGGGGCGGGAACACCGGGGAGCTGTTTTTT.

The sample holds many counts of this clonotype. The genes are TRBV4-1 and TRBJ1-1; D uncertain. Germline CDR1 is MGHRA and CDR2 is YSYEKL. With 5 bases removed from V and 4 bases from J, the gap between germline ends came to 14 bases. CDR3 length: 14 residues. CDR3 in DNA: TGCGCCAGCAGCGGCCCGTTGAGGGCCACTGAAGCTTTCTTT. This codes for CASSGPLRATEAFF.

There are a few counts of this clonotype. J is TRBJ1-6 and V is TRBV12-3 or TRBV12-4; D is possibly TRBD1 (5 bases). The length of the CDR3 is 14 residues. The V end lost 6 bases, the J end lost 7 bases, and 13 bases lay between the germline ends. The CDR3 protein is CASREQGRNSPLHF. CDR3 DNA: TGTGCCAGCAGGGAGCAGGGTCGGAATTCACCCCTCCACTTT.

This clonotype showed up many times. The chain combines TRBV24-1 with TRBJ1-2; D gene ambiguous. The germline V gene has CDR1 KGHDR and CDR2 SFDVKD. The ends were cut back, 4 bases at V and 2 bases at J, with 4 bases in the middle. The CDR3 is 12 residues long. The CDR3 is CATSDVNYGYTF. Here the CDR3 DNA reads TGTGCCACCAGTGACGTCAACTATGGCTACACCTTC.

This clonotype was detected many times. The CDR3 DNA sequence: TGTGCCAGCAGCCTCACAGGGGCAGAGACCCAGTACTTC. This codes for CASSLTGAETQYF. This chain joins TRBV5-6 and TRBJ2-5; 7 positions match TRBD1. Unmatched junction bases numbered 4, after V lost 4 bases and J lost 4 bases. The CDR3 totals 13 residues. Germline-derived CDR1 and CDR2 are SGHDT and YYEEEE.

This clonotype appeared a few times. The V call is TRBV18, the J call TRBJ1-1; tentatively, D is TRBD1 (6 bases). There are 13 residues in the CDR3. V was pared by 3 bases and J by 5 bases, with 10 bases between. Germline-derived CDR1 and CDR2 are KGHSH and LQKENI. CDR3 nucleotides: TGTGCCAGCTCACCCTCAGGGGTTACTGAAGCTTTCTTT. Amino acids: CASSPSGVTEAFF.

This clonotype was detected many times. The V call is TRBV12-3 or TRBV12-4, the J call TRBJ1-1; D is perhaps TRBD1 (5 bases). The V end was cut by 6 bases, the J end by 4 bases, with 15 bases between. The CDR3 is made up of 14 amino acids. The chain's CDR3 is CASSLRAAGTEAFF. The CDR3 DNA is TGTGCCAGCAGCCTCAGGGCTGCGGGCACTGAAGCTTTCTTT.

This clonotype was recorded many times. The chain joins TRBV29-1 to TRBJ1-1; tentative D call: TRBD1 (6 bases). V was trimmed by 4 bases and J by 1 base, leaving 16 bases between them. This CDR3 region has 15 residues. Germline lookup yields CDR1 SQVTM and CDR2 ANQGSEA. The CDR3 is CSVGFRGAGNTEAFF. The DNA of the CDR3 is TGCAGCGTTGGTTTCCGGGGGGCAGGGAACACTGAAGCTTTCTTT.

This clonotype was seen a few times. The chain recombines TRBV7-9 with TRBJ1-4, with D possibly TRBD1 on 6 matching bases. Germline V gives CDR1 SEHNR, CDR2 FQNEAQ (reference sequence). The CDR3 totals 15 residues. The V and J ends lost 5 bases and 8 bases respectively, with 18 bases between them. In nucleotides, the CDR3 is TGTGCCAGCAGCCTAAAGGACAGTTGGGACGAAAAACTGTTTTTT. Protein sequence: CASSLKDSWDEKLFF.

This clonotype was counted a few times. The rearrangement links TRBV6-1 to TRBJ1-5; no firm D call. CDR1 and CDR2 (germline): MNHNS, SASEGT. The CDR3 runs 15 residues. Deletions cut 3 bases from V and 0 bases from J, with 9 bases between. The CDR3 sequence is CASSDGGNSNQPQHF. In DNA, the CDR3 is TGTGCCAGCAGTGACGGTGGGAATAGCAATCAGCCCCAGCATTTT.

This clonotype has at least ten counts. The chain combines TRBV20-1 with TRBJ2-7; D is possibly TRBD1 (6 bases). Germline-derived CDR1 and CDR2 are DFQATT and SNEGSKA (reference sequence). The CDR3 has 13 residues. V lost 1 base and J lost 2, with 9 bases in between. For the CDR3, the DNA is TGCAGTGCTAGAGCTCCAGGGGCCTACGAGCAGTACTTC. This encodes CSARAPGAYEQYF.